Listed below are T cell receptor beta chains from one sample, sequenced in a study of graft-versus-host responses after intestinal transplantation. This table comes from immunoSEQ multiplex PCR, and its TCRdb copy is limited to in-frame clones, with some not included. This table has approximately 90,000 clones, about 85% appearing once. Antigen specificity for these receptors is unknown. The sequenced sample was unstimulated CD4+ T cells sorted from spleen or lymph node cells, obtained before transplant. Every receptor here comes from a human donor who was the organ donor for an intestinal transplant. The CDR3 runs from the conserved cysteine through the conserved F or W. The D gene is left open where the match is weak. Part of the rows lack a size; the others show once, few, many or a class for expanded clones.

clone size: NA
J gene: TRBJ2-3
V gene: TRBV7-9
D gene: NA
CDR3 DNA: TGTGCCAGCCGCACGGTTGGGGCGGATACGCAGTATTTT
CDR3 protein: CASRTVGADTQYF

clone size: NA
J gene: TRBJ1-5
V gene: TRBV2
D gene: NA
CDR3 DNA: TGTGCCAGCAGTGACTTGAGGAGCAATCAGCCCCAGCATTTT
CDR3 protein: CASSDLRSNQPQHF

clone size: NA
J gene: TRBJ2-7
V gene: TRBV15
D gene: TRBD2
CDR3 DNA: TGTGCCACCAGCAGACAGACAGGTCCGTTAGCGGGAGTCTCCTACGAGCAGTACTTC
CDR3 protein: CATSRQTGPLAGVSYEQYF

clone size: NA
J gene: TRBJ2-2
V gene: TRBV14
D gene: NA
CDR3 DNA: TGTGCCAGCACCCGGACACACACCGGGGAGCTGTTTTTT
CDR3 protein: CASTRTHTGELFF

clone size: NA
J gene: TRBJ2-1
V gene: TRBV30
D gene: NA
CDR3 DNA: TGTGCCTGGAGTGTAAAGGGGGGGGCTTCCTACAATGAGCAGTTCTTC
CDR3 protein: CAWSVKGGASYNEQFF

clone size: NA
J gene: TRBJ2-3
V gene: TRBV6-1
D gene: NA
CDR3 DNA: TGTGCCAGCCGGCTCCGGGGGGCAACAGATACGCAGTATTTT
CDR3 protein: CASRLRGATDTQYF

clone size: NA
J gene: TRBJ2-7
V gene: TRBV18
D gene: TRBD1
CDR3 DNA: TGTGCCAGCTCCCACTCAGGGGGTTGGTACGAGCAGTACTTC
CDR3 protein: CASSHSGGWYEQYF

clone size: once
J gene: TRBJ2-7
V gene: TRBV10-3
D gene: TRBD1
CDR3 DNA: TGTGCCATCAGTGAATCCGGGACAGACCACGAGCAGTACTTC
CDR3 protein: CAISESGTDHEQYF

clone size: NA
J gene: TRBJ1-3
V gene: TRBV7-2
D gene: NA
CDR3 DNA: TGTGCCAGCAGCCATCCAGGGTTCTCTGGAAACACCATATATTTT
CDR3 protein: CASSHPGFSGNTIYF

clone size: NA
J gene: TRBJ2-5
V gene: TRBV7-6
D gene: NA
CDR3 DNA: TGTGCCAGCAGCCTCCGACGGGACTTGCAAGAGACCCAGTACTTC
CDR3 protein: CASSLRRDLQETQYF

clone size: NA
J gene: TRBJ2-7
V gene: TRBV15
D gene: NA
CDR3 DNA: TGTGCCACCAGCAGAGATGTAGTGGGGAGGTGGCCCGTCGAGCAGTACTTC
CDR3 protein: CATSRDVVGRWPVEQYF

clone size: once
J gene: TRBJ1-2
V gene: TRBV28
D gene: TRBD1
CDR3 DNA: TGTGCCAGCAGAACAGGGGGGGCGAACTATGGCTACACCTTC
CDR3 protein: CASRTGGANYGYTF

clone size: few
J gene: TRBJ2-7
V gene: TRBV7-2
D gene: TRBD2
CDR3 DNA: TGTGCCAGCAGCACGGGACTAGCGGGGAGGGCCTACGAGCAGTACTTC
CDR3 protein: CASSTGLAGRAYEQYF

clone size: NA
J gene: TRBJ2-2
V gene: TRBV9
D gene: NA
CDR3 DNA: TGTGCCAGCAGCCGATCGGGGAACACCGGGGAGCTGTTTTTT
CDR3 protein: CASSRSGNTGELFF

clone size: NA
J gene: TRBJ2-4
V gene: TRBV7-3
D gene: NA
CDR3 DNA: TGTGCCAGCAGCCAACCGAGGGGGTCAGACATTCAGTACTTC
CDR3 protein: CASSQPRGSDIQYF

clone size: NA
J gene: TRBJ2-3
V gene: TRBV5-1
D gene: NA
CDR3 DNA: TGCGCCAGCAGCTTGGGAAGGAGGGGCACAGATACGCAGTATTTT
CDR3 protein: CASSLGRRGTDTQYF

clone size: NA
J gene: TRBJ2-5
V gene: TRBV7-9
D gene: NA
CDR3 DNA: TGTGCCAGCAGCTTAACTCTGGGGCGGGGAGAGACCCAGTACTTC
CDR3 protein: CASSLTLGRGETQYF

clone size: once
J gene: TRBJ1-3
V gene: TRBV4-3
D gene: TRBD1
CDR3 DNA: TGCGCCAGCAGCCAAGAAGGGGGCAGGGGGGACACCATATATTTT
CDR3 protein: CASSQEGGRGDTIYF

clone size: once
J gene: TRBJ2-5
V gene: TRBV28
D gene: TRBD1
CDR3 DNA: TGTGCCAGTGGGGGTCGAGCGGCAGGGGGCCAAGAGACCCAGTACTTC
CDR3 protein: CASGGRAAGGQETQYF

clone size: once
J gene: TRBJ2-1
V gene: TRBV7-9
D gene: TRBD1
CDR3 DNA: TGTGCCAGCAGCCTCGGGGACAGGGGATCCTACAATGAGCAGTTCTTC
CDR3 protein: CASSLGDRGSYNEQFF

clone size: NA
J gene: TRBJ2-1
V gene: TRBV15
D gene: TRBD2
CDR3 DNA: TGTGCCACCAGCAGAGATTGGGGGACTAAGAGGGCGAATGAGCAGTTCTTC
CDR3 protein: CATSRDWGTKRANEQFF

clone size: NA
J gene: TRBJ2-7
V gene: TRBV7-2
D gene: NA
CDR3 DNA: TGTGCCAGCAGCTTAGTTGCGGGGATAGGGGACGAGCAGTACTTC
CDR3 protein: CASSLVAGIGDEQYF

clone size: NA
J gene: TRBJ1-1
V gene: TRBV15
D gene: NA
CDR3 DNA: TGTGCCACCAGCAGAGAACCCGGCACTGAAGCTTTCTTT
CDR3 protein: CATSREPGTEAFF

clone size: NA
J gene: TRBJ2-7
V gene: TRBV5-6
D gene: NA
CDR3 DNA: TGTGCCAGCAGCTTCCTCCCCCGGGTCGAGGACGAGCAGTACTTC
CDR3 protein: CASSFLPRVEDEQYF